These 26 T cell receptor beta chains came from one sample sequenced in a study of shared clonotypes between healthy human individuals. TCRdb keeps only in-frame clones here, not all; method: immunoSEQ multiplex PCR. The table has 2,500,000 or so clones, around nine tenths seen once; the top ten hold over 0.12%. The sequencing sample was made of naive CD4+ T cells sorted from blood. The subset here: CD45RA+ positively selected. Receptor source: a man younger than 35 in good health.

The chain carries TRBV5-6 and TRBJ2-2, with 7 bases identical to TRBD1. Germline V gene lookup returns CDR1 SGHDT and CDR2 YYEEEE. The ends lost 7 bases at V and 1 base at J; junction bases unmatched: 13. The CDR3 contains 17 residues. CDR3 residues: CASRPNWDSMNTGELFF. The CDR3 DNA reads as TGTGCCAGCCGACCAAACTGGGACAGTATGAACACCGGGGAGCTGTTTTTT.

The chain carries TRBV7-2 and TRBJ1-1; TRBD1 might be the D (5 bases). This CDR3 region has 14 residues. Per germline, CDR1 SGHTA and CDR2 FQGNSA. The V and J ends lost 2 bases and 1 base respectively, with 8 bases between them. CDR3: CASSLMGGNTEAFF. DNA of the CDR3: TGTGCCAGCAGCTTAATGGGGGGGAACACTGAAGCTTTCTTT.

This clone has only one observation. The chain couples TRBV7-2 to TRBJ1-1; possibly TRBD1 for D (5 bases). CDR1 is SGHTA and CDR2 is FQGNSA in the germline V gene. Trimming pared 1 base from V and 12 bases from J, leaving 12 bases between. The CDR3 is 12 residues long. The CDR3 region has the DNA TGTGCCAGCAGCTTAGTGGGGACCCAACCTTTCTTT. Amino acid sequence: CASSLVGTQPFF.

With regard to this clone: Other DNA sequences within the sample encode an identical CDR3. The chain couples TRBV7-9 to TRBJ1-2; D gene uncertain. CDR1 and CDR2 from the germline V gene are SEHNR and FQNEAQ (reference sequence). The V end was cut by 5 bases, the J end by 3 bases, with 7 bases between. This CDR3 has 12 residues. CDR3 sequence: CASSPGDYGYTF. In DNA, the CDR3 is TGTGCCAGCAGCCCTGGGGACTATGGCTACACCTTC. Full variable domain (outside the CDR3, taken from reference TRBV7-9 and TRBJ1-2): DTGVSQNPRHKITKRGQNVTFRCDPISEHNRLYWYRQTLGQGPEFLTYFQNEAQLEKSRLLSDRFSAERPKGSFSTLEIQRTEQGDSAMYLCASSPGDYGYTFGSGTRLTVV.

The chain employs TRBV5-4 and TRBJ1-6; D not certain. Germline values: CDR1 SGHNT, CDR2 YYREEE (reference sequence). Trimming stripped 5 bases from V and 0 bases from J, with 6 bases between. The CDR3 is 14 residues long. Here the CDR3 reads CASRGSSYNSPLHF. In DNA form, the CDR3 reads TGTGCCAGCAGGGGTAGCTCCTATAATTCACCCCTCCACTTT.

The V call is TRBV11-2, the J call TRBJ2-2, with 8 positions matching TRBD1. The germline CDR1 and CDR2 sequences are SGHAT and FQNNGV. The trim removed 0 bases at V and 1 base at J, leaving 4 bases unmatched. The CDR3 contains 17 residues. In nucleotides, the CDR3 is TGTGCCAGCAGCTTAGAGGGGACAGGAGAGAACACCGGGGAGCTGTTTTTT. It yields the protein CASSLEGTGENTGELFF.

This chain links TRBV11-3 with TRBJ2-1; 7 nucleotides agree with TRBD2. The CDR3 runs to 17 residues. The ends lost 1 base at V and 0 bases at J; junction bases unmatched: 6. The germline V gene has CDR1 SGHNT and CDR2 YENEEA. As DNA, the CDR3 is TGTGCCAGCAGCTTAGGGGTAGCGGGCCCCTCCTACAATGAGCAGTTCTTC. Amino acid sequence: CASSLGVAGPSYNEQFF.

The chain carries TRBV28 and TRBJ1-2; D gene ambiguous. This CDR3 is built from 12 residues. Trimming took 8 bases from V and 5 from J, leaving 12 bases between them. The germline V gene has CDR1 MDHEN and CDR2 SYDVKM. The CDR3 loop is CASGNGLYGYTF. DNA for the CDR3: TGTGCCAGCGGTAACGGATTGTATGGCTACACCTTC.

On this clone itself: No conserved phenylalanine or tryptophan is present at the end of the CDR3, so a read error is the likely explanation. Because the CDR3's place on the DNA is in doubt, the DNA is left out and the CDR3 is given as listed by TCRdb. The rearrangement joins TRBV27 to TRBJ2-4; TRBD2, the table's D call, was not compared with the DNA. From its first to its last residue, the CDR3 has 11 amino acids. Germline V gene data show CDR1 as MNHEY and CDR2 as SMNVEV (reference sequence). The CDR3 sequence is CASRPPGTSCS.

This clone has only one observation. The chain combines TRBV5-1 with TRBJ1-4, with TRBD1 as a possible D gene (5 bases). CDR1 and CDR2 from the germline V gene are SGHRS and YFSETQ. Trimming took 0 bases from V and 1 from J, leaving 7 bases between them. This CDR3 contains 15 residues. The CDR3 DNA sequence: TGCGCCAGCAGCTTGGGGGGCCTAACTAATGAAAAACTGTTTTTT. This gives the protein CASSLGGLTNEKLFF.

J is TRBJ2-5 and V is TRBV7-2; TRBD1 agrees at 7 bases. The J call is uncertain, as TRBJ2-7 better fits the DNA end. In germline, CDR1 is SGHTA, CDR2 FQGNSA. This CDR3 has 13 amino acids. For the CDR3, the DNA is TGTGCCAGCAGCCTGGACAGGTCCTACGAGCAGTACTTC. This encodes CASSLDRSYEQYF.

This clone was seen only once. V gene TRBV7-9 combines with J gene TRBJ1-5; the D gene is possibly TRBD1 (6 bases). The CDR3 contains 15 residues. V lost 5 bases and J 4 bases, leaving 15 bases between the germline ends. CDR1 is SEHNR and CDR2 is FQNEAQ in the germline V gene (reference sequence). CDR3 nucleotide sequence: TGTGCCAGCAGCCCCCTCGGGGGCTCAAATCAGCCCCAGCATTTT. Residues: CASSPLGGSNQPQHF.

The chain has TRBV2 and TRBJ2-7, with 14 nucleotides matching TRBD2. CDR3 length: 17 amino acids. The germline V gene encodes CDR1 SNHLY and CDR2 FYNNEI. Unmatched junction bases numbered 15, after V lost 10 bases and J lost 4 bases. The CDR3 protein is CATTGTSGRLAGYEQYF. The CDR3 nucleotides read TGTGCCACCACCGGGACTAGCGGGAGACTCGCTGGGTACGAGCAGTACTTC.

This rearrangement joins TRBV6-6 to TRBJ1-1, with D maybe TRBD1 (5 bases). CDR1 MNHNY and CDR2 SVGAGI come from the germline V gene (reference sequence). The CDR3 is 16 residues long. The V end was cut by 0 bases, the J end by 10 bases, with 21 bases between. CDR3 DNA sequence: TGTGCCAGCAGTTACTCGGGGTCAGGGACGACGGTGAGAGCTTTCTTT. It encodes CASSYSGSGTTVRAFF.

Regarding this clone: The identical CDR3 is also encoded by other nucleotide sequences in the sample. The chain links TRBV19 to TRBJ2-2; D is ambiguous. Germline CDR1 and CDR2: LNHDA and SQIVND (reference sequence). With 3 bases removed from V and 1 base from J, the gap between germline ends came to 6 bases. The CDR3 consists of 14 residues. The CDR3 nucleotides read TGTGCCAGTAGTATCCAGATGAACACCGGGGAGCTGTTTTTT. Protein product: CASSIQMNTGELFF.

This clone was counted a few times. The chain has TRBV30 and TRBJ2-2; D unclear. The CDR3 is 15 residues long. Trimming stripped 2 bases from V and 0 bases from J, with 10 bases between. The germline gives CDR1 GTSNPN, CDR2 SVGIG (reference sequence). CDR3 residues: CAWSRRNANTGELFF. Here the CDR3 DNA reads TGTGCCTGGAGTAGGCGAAACGCGAACACCGGGGAGCTGTTTTTT.

The gene calls are TRBV18 and TRBJ2-1; 10 bases map to TRBD1. The CDR3 has 17 amino acids. The J segment lost 6 bases and the V segment lost 3 bases, leaving 11 bases of the junction unmatched. CDR1 is KGHSH and CDR2 is LQKENI in the germline V gene. The CDR3 loop reads CASSPRDRGGWANEQFF. CDR3 nucleotides: TGTGCCAGCTCACCCAGGGACAGGGGCGGTTGGGCCAATGAGCAGTTCTTC.

The genes are TRBV18 and TRBJ1-1; TRBD1 matches 9 bases. With 3 bases clipped from V and 5 bases from J, the junction kept 7 bases outside the gene matches. The CDR3 is 15 residues long. Germline values: CDR1 KGHSH, CDR2 LQKENI. This chain's CDR3 is CASSPLPGQGTEAFF. In nucleotides, the CDR3 is TGTGCCAGCTCACCTCTACCGGGACAGGGAACTGAAGCTTTCTTT.

The chain recombines TRBV4-3 with TRBJ1-2, with no clear D. V was shortened by 3 bases and J by 3 bases, with 8 bases between the two germline ends. Germline V gene data show CDR1 as LGHNA and CDR2 as YSLEER. The CDR3 sequence is 13 residues long. In nucleotides, the CDR3 is TGCGCCAGCAGCCAGCAGCCCTACTATGGCTACACCTTC. Encoded protein: CASSQQPYYGYTF.

This clone has a handful of counts. The chain uses TRBV30 and TRBJ2-2; D is possibly TRBD2 (5 bases). V dropped 4 bases and J dropped 5 bases, with 8 bases sitting between them. This CDR3 has 12 residues. Looked up from germline, CDR1 is GTSNPN and CDR2 is SVGIG (reference sequence). DNA of the CDR3: TGTGCCTGGAATTGGAGGACCGGGGAGCTGTTTTTT. This translates into CAWNWRTGELFF.

J is TRBJ2-2 and V is TRBV10-1; D remains ambiguous. The CDR3 loop spans 12 amino acids. Germline CDR1 is WNHNN and CDR2 is SYGVQD (reference sequence). V dropped 2 bases and J dropped 6 bases, with 4 bases sitting between them. The CDR3 loop reads CASSEPPGELFF. DNA of the CDR3: TGCGCCAGCAGTGAGCCCCCCGGGGAGCTGTTTTTT.

A remark on this clone: Other nucleotide sequences in the sample specify the same CDR3. The chain couples TRBV11-2 to TRBJ2-5; D remains ambiguous. The length of the CDR3 is 13 residues. Between the trimmed V and J ends, which lost 1 base and 2 bases, there was a span of 5 bases. In germline, CDR1 is SGHAT, CDR2 FQNNGV. The CDR3 DNA reads TGTGCCAGCAGCTTAGGAGTGCAAGAGACCCAGTACTTC. Its translation: CASSLGVQETQYF. Full variable domain (missing parts from reference TRBV11-2 and TRBJ2-5): EAGVAQSPRYKIIEKRQSVAFWCNPISGHATLYWYQQILGQGPKLLIQFQNNGVVDDSQLPKDRFSAERLKGVDSTLKIQPAKLEDSAVYLCASSLGVQETQYFGPGTRLLVL.

The gene calls are TRBV7-2 and TRBJ2-3, with a possible D match to TRBD1 (5 bases). Germline V gene lookup returns CDR1 SGHTA and CDR2 FQGNSA. V was clipped by 7 bases and J by 4 bases, with 18 bases between them. CDR3 size: 15 residues. This CDR3 reads CASTLGAGRSDTQYF. The DNA of the CDR3 is TGTGCCAGCACCCTTGGGGCTGGACGATCAGATACGCAGTATTTT.

The J gene is TRBJ2-7, the V gene TRBV11-3, with a possible D match to TRBD1 (5 bases). The CDR3 is 14 residues long. V lost 5 bases to trimming and J lost 0 bases, with 11 bases between them. Germline values: CDR1 SGHNT, CDR2 YENEEA. The CDR3 DNA sequence: TGTGCCAGCAGCCCTCAGGGTAACTCCTACGAGCAGTACTTC. Translation: CASSPQGNSYEQYF.

This chain connects TRBV9 to TRBJ1-2; 7 bases map to TRBD1. Trimming took 7 bases from V and 4 from J; bases not matched to a gene: 7. This CDR3 comprises 13 residues. Per the germline V gene, CDR1 is SGDLS and CDR2 is YYNGEE. The CDR3 here is CASSSSGGYGYTF. In nucleotides, the CDR3 is TGTGCCAGCTCCAGTTCAGGGGGCTATGGCTACACCTTC.

The V call is TRBV29-1, the J call TRBJ2-7; 8 nucleotides match TRBD2. Germline lookup yields CDR1 SQVTM and CDR2 ANQGSEA. The CDR3 has 15 amino acids. J was trimmed by 3 bases and V by 0 bases; bases with no gene match: 7. CDR3 sequence (DNA): TGCAGCGTTGAAGAGTACGGGAGCGGGGGCTACGAGCAGTACTTC. It encodes CSVEEYGSGGYEQYF.